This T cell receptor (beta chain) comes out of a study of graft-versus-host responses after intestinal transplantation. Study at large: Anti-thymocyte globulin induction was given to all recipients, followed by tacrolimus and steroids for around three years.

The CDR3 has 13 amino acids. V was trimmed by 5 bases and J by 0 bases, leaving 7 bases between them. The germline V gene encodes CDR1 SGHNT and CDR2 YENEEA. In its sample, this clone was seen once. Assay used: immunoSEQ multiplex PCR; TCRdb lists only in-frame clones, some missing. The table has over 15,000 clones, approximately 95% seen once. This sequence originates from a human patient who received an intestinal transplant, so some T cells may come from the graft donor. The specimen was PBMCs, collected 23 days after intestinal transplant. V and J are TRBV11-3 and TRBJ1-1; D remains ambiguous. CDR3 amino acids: CASSQTVNTEAFF. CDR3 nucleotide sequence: TGTGCCAGCAGCCAAACAGTGAACACTGAAGCTTTCTTT.